Below are 18 T cell receptor beta chains sequenced from a single sample in a study of blood T cell repertoires in COVID-19. Repertoires were generated with immunoSEQ multiplex PCR, while TCRdb's copy carries only in-frame clones and drops some. The sample records about 180,000 clones, about 87% being singletons. Sequenced sample: peripheral blood. The source is a middle-aged man with active or convalescent COVID-19.

V and J are TRBV5-1 and TRBJ1-1, with TRBD1 matching over 9 bases. The V segment lost 1 base and the J segment 1 base; nucleotides outside the gene matches: 5. In germline, CDR1 is SGHRS, CDR2 YFSETQ. This CDR3 has 16 amino acids. CDR3 region: CASSLSRGQGNTEAFF. CDR3 in DNA: TGCGCCAGCAGCTTGTCTCGGGGACAGGGGAACACTGAAGCTTTCTTT. Looking up the rest from reference TRBV5-1 and TRBJ1-1 gives the full variable domain: KAGVTQTPRYLIKTRGQQVTLSCSPISGHRSVSWYQQTPGQGLQFLFEYFSETQRNKGNFPGRFSGRQFSNSRSEMNVSTLELGDSALYLCASSLSRGQGNTEAFFGQGTRLTVV.

The J gene is TRBJ1-6, the V gene TRBV4-1; 9 bases align to TRBD1. Germline V CDR1 and CDR2: MGHRA, YSYEKL. This CDR3 spans 17 amino acids. Losses at the gene ends were 4 bases for V and 1 base for J; bases not matched to a gene: 5. This CDR3 reads CASSRETGGSYNSPLHF. CDR3 sequence (DNA): TGCGCCAGCAGCCGAGAGACAGGGGGTTCCTATAATTCACCCCTCCACTTT.

The rearrangement joins TRBV5-5 to TRBJ2-2, with D perhaps TRBD1 (6 bases). The CDR3 loop spans 15 amino acids. Germline-derived CDR1 and CDR2 are SGHKS and YYEKEE (reference sequence). The V and J ends lost 4 bases and 4 bases respectively, with 14 bases between them. Here the CDR3 reads CASSAGDTITGELFF. The CDR3 coding sequence is TGTGCCAGCAGCGCAGGGGACACAATCACCGGGGAGCTGTTTTTT.

This clone appeared a single time. The rearrangement links TRBV12-3 or TRBV12-4 to TRBJ2-7; D is perhaps TRBD2 (6 bases). The CDR3 is 11 amino acids. V was clipped by 6 bases and J by 5 bases, with 8 bases between them. This CDR3 reads CASSWGDEQYF. The CDR3 DNA reads TGTGCCAGCAGCTGGGGGGACGAGCAGTACTTC.

V and J are TRBV7-9 and TRBJ1-3, with D maybe TRBD1 (6 bases). The CDR3 is 16 amino acids. The V end was cut by 5 bases, the J end by 0 bases, with 14 bases between. Germline CDR1 is SEHNR and CDR2 is FQNEAQ (reference sequence). CDR3 DNA sequence: TGTGCCAGCAGCCAGGGGCGTCGGAGCTCTGGAAACACCATATATTTT. The encoded protein is CASSQGRRSSGNTIYF.

This chain joins TRBV28 and TRBJ1-2, with 10 positions matching TRBD1. Germline-derived CDR1 and CDR2 are MDHEN and SYDVKM. The V segment lost 6 bases and the J segment 4 bases; nucleotides outside the gene matches: 5. The CDR3 loop spans 14 amino acids. Written as DNA, the CDR3 is TGTGCCAGCAGCCCGGGACAGGGGAGCTATGGCTACACCTTC. Its protein product is CASSPGQGSYGYTF.

The CDR3 sequence: CASSESRPSGGHEQYF. DNA for the CDR3: TGCGCCAGCAGTGAGTCGCGGCCTAGCGGGGGCCACGAGCAGTACTTC. The chain has TRBV10-2 and TRBJ2-7; 10 bases are shared with TRBD2. Trimming at V came to 0 bases and at J to 5 bases, leaving 7 bases not matched to a gene. Per germline, CDR1 WSHSY and CDR2 SAAADI. This CDR3 region has 16 residues.

This clone appeared once. V and J are TRBV6-5 and TRBJ1-6; 9 nucleotides line up with TRBD1. After removal of 0 bases from V and 7 bases from J, the junction contained 4 bases not matched to a gene. Germline CDR1 MNHEY, CDR2 SVGAGI. The CDR3 length is 16 residues. CDR3 amino acids: CASSYSTGTGNSPLHF. The CDR3, as DNA: TGTGCCAGCAGTTACTCTACCGGGACAGGGAATTCACCCCTCCACTTT.

The V gene is TRBV19, the J gene TRBJ2-7; 9 bases are shared with TRBD1. Losses at the gene ends were 4 bases for V and 1 base for J; bases not matched to a gene: 5. Germline lookup yields CDR1 LNHDA and CDR2 SQIVND (reference sequence). This CDR3 spans 15 amino acids. CDR3 DNA sequence: TGTGCCAGTAGTACGGGGGGACAGGGTTCCTACGAGCAGTACTTC. This encodes CASSTGGQGSYEQYF.

The chain couples TRBV3-1 (or the pseudogene TRBV3-2) to TRBJ2-3; possible D gene TRBD2, 5 bases. CDR1 and CDR2 from the germline V gene are LGHDT and YNNKEL (reference sequence). There are 12 residues in the CDR3. Between the trimmed V and J ends, which lost 3 bases and 14 bases, there was a span of 15 bases. The CDR3 DNA follows: TGTGCCAGCAGCCAGGGGAGTCCCCCGGCGTATTTT. This encodes CASSQGSPPAYF.

The chain links TRBV3-1 (or the pseudogene TRBV3-2) to TRBJ2-1; unclear D gene. The V end was cut by 0 bases, the J end by 6 bases, with 12 bases between. Germline CDR1 and CDR2: LGHDT and YNNKEL (reference sequence). This CDR3 contains 15 residues. The CDR3 loop is CASSQDPVLINEQFF. CDR3 coding DNA: TGTGCCAGCAGCCAAGATCCCGTGTTAATCAATGAGCAGTTCTTC.

The genes are TRBV2 and TRBJ1-5, with 9 positions matching TRBD1. Germline assignment: CDR1 SNHLY and CDR2 FYNNEI. The CDR3 runs 15 residues. V was clipped by 6 bases and J by 6 bases; unmatched bases: 9. The CDR3: CASRGDRATGQPQHF. CDR3 bases: TGTGCCAGCAGAGGGGACAGGGCGACGGGTCAGCCCCAGCATTTT.

The rearrangement uses TRBV11-2 and TRBJ1-2, with a weak D call TRBD1 (5 bases). The length of the CDR3 is 15 residues. Germline values: CDR1 SGHAT, CDR2 FQNNGV. The V end lost 0 bases, the J end lost 0 bases, and 8 bases lay between the germline ends. This CDR3 reads CASSLEGATNYGYTF. As DNA, the CDR3 is TGTGCCAGCAGCTTAGAAGGGGCCACTAACTATGGCTACACCTTC.

The chain uses TRBV5-6 and TRBJ1-1; D is possibly TRBD1 (6 bases). CDR1 is SGHDT and CDR2 is YYEEEE in the germline V gene. V was pared by 4 bases and J by 0 bases, with 10 bases between. This CDR3 is 14 amino acids long. This CDR3 reads CASSPGHLNTEAFF. The CDR3 nucleotides are TGTGCCAGCAGCCCGGGACACTTGAACACTGAAGCTTTCTTT.

V is TRBV6-1 and J is TRBJ1-5; possible D gene TRBD1, 6 bases. This CDR3 has 15 amino acids. The V gene lost 1 base and the J gene lost 6 bases, with 13 bases spanning the gap. Germline V gives CDR1 MNHNS, CDR2 SASEGT. The CDR3 DNA reads TGTGCCAGCAGTGAAGTCAGGGGCGAGGGTCAGCCCCAGCATTTT. It specifies CASSEVRGEGQPQHF.

The gene calls are TRBV12-5 and TRBJ1-1; D remains unclear. The CDR3 has 13 residues. Per the germline V gene, CDR1 is LGHNT and CDR2 is FRNRAP. With 7 bases removed from V and 6 bases from J, the gap between germline ends came to 15 bases. CDR3 sequence (DNA): TGTGCTAGTGCCTTAATGGGAGCCTCTGAAGCTTTCTTT. Its translation: CASALMGASEAFF. Complete variable domain (other parts from reference TRBV12-5 and TRBJ1-1): DARVTQTPRHKVTEMGQEVTMRCQPILGHNTVFWYRQTMMQGLELLAYFRNRAPLDDSGMPKDRFSAEMPDATLATLKIQPSEPRDSAVYFCASALMGASEAFFGQGTRLTVV.

The genes are TRBV5-4 and TRBJ1-2; 8 bases align to TRBD1. Germline CDR1 SGHNT, CDR2 YYREEE (reference sequence). With V trimmed by 0 bases and J by 7 bases, 8 bases remained unmatched. The CDR3 totals 15 residues. The CDR3 nucleotides are TGTGCCAGCAGCTTGGTCGCAGGGGGCGCATCTGGCTACACCTTC. Its protein is CASSLVAGGASGYTF.

The gene calls are TRBV28 and TRBJ2-2; 8 positions agree with TRBD2. This CDR3 comprises 18 residues. The germline V gene encodes CDR1 MDHEN and CDR2 SYDVKM. After removal of 2 bases from V and 2 bases from J, the junction contained 10 bases not matched to a gene. The CDR3 loop is CASSLRGGRTPNTGELFF. The CDR3 coding sequence is TGTGCCAGCAGTTTACGGGGGGGCCGGACTCCTAACACCGGGGAGCTGTTTTTT. Based on the CDR3 plus reference TRBV28 and TRBJ2-2, the full variable domain is DVKVTQSSRYLVKRTGEKVFLECVQDMDHENMFWYRQDPGLGLRLIYFSYDVKMKEKGDIPEGYSVSREKKERFSLILESASTNQTSMYLCASSLRGGRTPNTGELFFGEGSRLTVL.